This T cell receptor beta chain was captured in a study of shared clonotypes between healthy human individuals. TCRdb's copy holds only in-frame clones and misses some; the assay was immunoSEQ multiplex PCR. The sample consists of some 2.3 million clones, 90% to 95% of them appearing once. This clone has just one count. Antigen: not known. Findings and caveats of the study: Across subsets, estimated richness was generally greater for naive than for memory populations.

CDR3 length: 14 amino acids. Trimming left V 3 bases short and J 1 base short, with 9 bases between. CDR1 is SEHNR, CDR2 FQNEAQ, per germline (reference sequence). The receptor's source is a man aged 18 to 29 in good health. Some clones in this sample may be carry-over from other donors' samples. Sequencing was performed on naive CD4+ T cells from PBMCs. Subset: CD45RA+ positively selected. The J gene is TRBJ2-5, the V gene TRBV7-9; no clear D. This CDR3 is CASSFKKGQETQYF. The CDR3 DNA follows: TGTGCCAGCAGCTTTAAAAAGGGCCAAGAGACCCAGTACTTC. The full variable domain, rest sourced from reference TRBV7-9 and TRBJ2-5, is DTGVSQNPRHKITKRGQNVTFRCDPISEHNRLYWYRQTLGQGPEFLTYFQNEAQLEKSRLLSDRFSAERPKGSFSTLEIQRTEQGDSAMYLCASSFKKGQETQYFGPGTRLLVL.